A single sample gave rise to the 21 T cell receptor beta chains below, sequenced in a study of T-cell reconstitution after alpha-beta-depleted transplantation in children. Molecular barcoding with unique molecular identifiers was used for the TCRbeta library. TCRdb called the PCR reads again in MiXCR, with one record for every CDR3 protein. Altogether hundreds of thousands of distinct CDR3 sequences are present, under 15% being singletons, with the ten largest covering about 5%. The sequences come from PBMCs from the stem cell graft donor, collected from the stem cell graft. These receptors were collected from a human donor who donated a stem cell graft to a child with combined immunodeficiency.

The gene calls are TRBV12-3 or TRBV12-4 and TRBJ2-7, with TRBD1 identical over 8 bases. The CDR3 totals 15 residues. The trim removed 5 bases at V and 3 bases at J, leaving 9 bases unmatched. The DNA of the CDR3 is TGTGCCAGCAGTAAACCTTGGACAGGGTACTACGAGCAGTACTTC. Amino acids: CASSKPWTGYYEQYF.

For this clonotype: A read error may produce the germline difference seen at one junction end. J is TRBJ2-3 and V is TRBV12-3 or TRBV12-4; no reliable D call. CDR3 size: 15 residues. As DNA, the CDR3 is TGTGCCAGCAGTCGGGCCCCTGGCCTCACAGATACGAAGTATTTT. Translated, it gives CASSRAPGLTDTKYF.

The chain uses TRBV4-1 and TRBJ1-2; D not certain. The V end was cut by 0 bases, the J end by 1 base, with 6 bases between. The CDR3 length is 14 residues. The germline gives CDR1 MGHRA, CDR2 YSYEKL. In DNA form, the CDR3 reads TGCGCCAGCAGCCAAGACGAGATTAACTATGGCTACACCTTC. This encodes CASSQDEINYGYTF.

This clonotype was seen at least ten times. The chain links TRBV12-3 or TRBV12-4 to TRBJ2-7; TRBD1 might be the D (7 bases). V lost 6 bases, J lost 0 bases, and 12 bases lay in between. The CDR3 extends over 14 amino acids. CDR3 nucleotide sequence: TGTGCCAGCAGGCGACAGGGAGGCTCCTACGAGCAGTACTTC. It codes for CASRRQGGSYEQYF.

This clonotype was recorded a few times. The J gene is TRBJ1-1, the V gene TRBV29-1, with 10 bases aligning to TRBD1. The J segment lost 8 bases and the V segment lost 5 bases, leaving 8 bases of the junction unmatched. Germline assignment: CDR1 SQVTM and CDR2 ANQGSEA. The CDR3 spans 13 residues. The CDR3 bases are TGCAGCGTTCAGGGACAGGGGACGCGGGAAGCTTTCTTT. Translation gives CSVQGQGTREAFF. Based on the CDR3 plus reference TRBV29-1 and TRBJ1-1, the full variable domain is SAVISQKPSRDICQRGTSLTIQCQVDSQVTMMFWYRQQPGQSLTLIATANQGSEATYESGFVIDKFPISRPNLTFSTLTVSNMSPEDSSIYLCSVQGQGTREAFFGQGTRLTVV.

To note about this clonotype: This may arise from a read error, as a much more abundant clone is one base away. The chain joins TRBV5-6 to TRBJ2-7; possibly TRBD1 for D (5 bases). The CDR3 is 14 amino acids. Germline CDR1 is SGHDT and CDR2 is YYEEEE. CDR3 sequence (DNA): TGTGCCAACAGCCTGATACACCAGGGATACGAGCAGTACTTC. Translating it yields CANSLIHQGYEQYF. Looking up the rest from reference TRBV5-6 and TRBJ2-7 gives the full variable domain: DAGVTQSPTHLIKTRGQQVTLRCSPKSGHDTVSWYQQALGQGPQFIFQYYEEEERQRGNFPDRFSGHQFPNYSSELNVNALLLGDSALYLCANSLIHQGYEQYFGPGTRLTVT.

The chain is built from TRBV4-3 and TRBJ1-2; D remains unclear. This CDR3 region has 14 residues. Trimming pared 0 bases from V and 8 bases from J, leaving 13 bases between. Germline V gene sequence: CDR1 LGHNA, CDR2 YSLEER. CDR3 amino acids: CASSQERRPGGYTF. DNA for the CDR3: TGCGCCAGCAGCCAAGAAAGACGGCCAGGCGGCTACACCTTC.

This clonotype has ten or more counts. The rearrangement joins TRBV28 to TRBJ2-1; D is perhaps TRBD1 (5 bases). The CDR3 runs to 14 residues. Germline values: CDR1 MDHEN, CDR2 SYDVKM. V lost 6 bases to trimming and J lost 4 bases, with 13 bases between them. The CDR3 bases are TGTGCCAGCAGAAGGGGTCTCTCGTACAATGAGCAGTTCTTC. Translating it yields CASRRGLSYNEQFF.

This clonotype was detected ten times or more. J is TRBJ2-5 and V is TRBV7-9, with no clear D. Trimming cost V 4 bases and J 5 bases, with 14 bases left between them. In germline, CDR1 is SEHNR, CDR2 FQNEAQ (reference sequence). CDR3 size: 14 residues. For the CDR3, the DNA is TGTGCCAGCAGCTCATTCCGGAGTGGGGAGACCCAGTACTTC. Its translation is CASSSFRSGETQYF.

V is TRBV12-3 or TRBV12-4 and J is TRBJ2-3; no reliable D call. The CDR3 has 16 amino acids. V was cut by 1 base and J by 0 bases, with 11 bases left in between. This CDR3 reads CASSLDRSTSTDTQYF. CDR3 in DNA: TGTGCCAGCAGTTTAGATCGGAGCACTAGCACAGATACGCAGTATTTT.

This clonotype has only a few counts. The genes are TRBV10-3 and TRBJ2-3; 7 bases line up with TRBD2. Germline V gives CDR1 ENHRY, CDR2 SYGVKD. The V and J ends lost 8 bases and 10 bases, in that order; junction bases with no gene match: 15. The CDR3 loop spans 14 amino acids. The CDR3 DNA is TGTGCCATCGGGGAGAGGGCGGGGGAAACGCCGCAGTATTTT. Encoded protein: CAIGERAGETPQYF.

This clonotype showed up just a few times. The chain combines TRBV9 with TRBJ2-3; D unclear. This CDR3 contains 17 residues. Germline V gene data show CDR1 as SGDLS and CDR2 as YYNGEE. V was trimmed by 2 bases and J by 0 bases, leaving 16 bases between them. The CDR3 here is CASSVFPGPHSTDTQYF. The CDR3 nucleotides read TGTGCCAGCAGCGTTTTCCCTGGGCCCCATAGCACAGATACGCAGTATTTT.

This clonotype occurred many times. Here the CDR3 reads CSARPLGTSRDTQYF. In DNA form, the CDR3 reads TGCAGTGCTAGACCTCTGGGGACTAGTCGAGATACGCAGTATTTT. The chain combines TRBV20-1 with TRBJ2-3; 8 bases are shared with TRBD2. Germline-derived CDR1 and CDR2 are DFQATT and SNEGSKA (reference sequence). V shed 2 bases and J 5 bases; nucleotides not matched to a gene: 9. The CDR3 has 15 residues.

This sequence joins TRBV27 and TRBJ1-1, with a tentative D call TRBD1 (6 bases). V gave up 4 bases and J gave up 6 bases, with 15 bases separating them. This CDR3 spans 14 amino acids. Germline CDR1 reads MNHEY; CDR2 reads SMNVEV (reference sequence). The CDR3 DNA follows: TGTGCCAGCAGTTCCCACAGGGAGGTAGCTGAAGCTTTCTTT. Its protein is CASSSHREVAEAFF.

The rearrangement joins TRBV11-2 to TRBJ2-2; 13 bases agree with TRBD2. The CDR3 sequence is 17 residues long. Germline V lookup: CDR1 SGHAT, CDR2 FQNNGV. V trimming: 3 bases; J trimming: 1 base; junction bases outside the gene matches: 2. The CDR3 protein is CASSFRLAGGNTGELFF. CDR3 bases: TGTGCCAGCAGCTTCAGACTAGCGGGGGGGAACACCGGGGAGCTGTTTTTT.

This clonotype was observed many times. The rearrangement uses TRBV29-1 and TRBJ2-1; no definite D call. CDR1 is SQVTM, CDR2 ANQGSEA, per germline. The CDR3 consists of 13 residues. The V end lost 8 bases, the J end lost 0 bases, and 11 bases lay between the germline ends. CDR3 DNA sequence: TGCAGCTCACGGACGGGCTCCTACAATGAGCAGTTCTTC. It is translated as CSSRTGSYNEQFF.

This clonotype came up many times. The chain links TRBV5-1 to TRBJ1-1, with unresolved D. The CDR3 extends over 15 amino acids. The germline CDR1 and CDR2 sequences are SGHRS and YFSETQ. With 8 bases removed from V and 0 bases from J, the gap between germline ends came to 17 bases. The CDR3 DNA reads TGCGCCAGTAAGGGCACCACCCAATTGAACACTGAAGCTTTCTTT. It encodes CASKGTTQLNTEAFF.

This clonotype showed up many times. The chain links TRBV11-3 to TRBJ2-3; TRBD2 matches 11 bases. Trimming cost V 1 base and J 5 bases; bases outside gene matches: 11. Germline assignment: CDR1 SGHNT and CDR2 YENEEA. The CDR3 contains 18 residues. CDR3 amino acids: CASSLGALAGGLLDTQYF. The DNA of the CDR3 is TGTGCCAGCAGCTTAGGGGCATTAGCGGGAGGGCTGCTAGATACGCAGTATTTT.

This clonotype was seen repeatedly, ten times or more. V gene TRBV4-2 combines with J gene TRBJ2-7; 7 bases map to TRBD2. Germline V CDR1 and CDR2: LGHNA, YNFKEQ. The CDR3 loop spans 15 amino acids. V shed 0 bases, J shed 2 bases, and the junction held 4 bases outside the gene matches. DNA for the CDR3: TGTGCCAGCAGCCAAGAATCCGCGGGGGCCTACGAGCAGTACTTC. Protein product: CASSQESAGAYEQYF.

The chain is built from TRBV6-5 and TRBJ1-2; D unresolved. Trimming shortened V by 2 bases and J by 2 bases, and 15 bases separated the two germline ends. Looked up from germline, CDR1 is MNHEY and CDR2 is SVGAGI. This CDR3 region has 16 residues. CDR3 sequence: CASSYPSDGWNYGYTF. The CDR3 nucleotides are TGTGCCAGCAGTTACCCTTCGGACGGATGGAACTATGGCTACACCTTC.

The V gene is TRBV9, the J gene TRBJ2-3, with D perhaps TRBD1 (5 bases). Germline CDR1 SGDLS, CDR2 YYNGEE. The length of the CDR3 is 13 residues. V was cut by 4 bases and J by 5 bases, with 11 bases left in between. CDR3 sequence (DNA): TGTGCCAGCAGCACATGGGGCGAAGATACGCAGTATTTT. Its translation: CASSTWGEDTQYF.